Given below is one TCR beta chain in context. As yet, its antigen is unknown. This entry is derived from a study of T cells in Graves' hyperthyroidism and ophthalmopathy. Study observations and caveats: Most expanded thyroid clonotypes above 0.001 recurred in blood.

CDR3 length equals 15 residues. Germline loops: CDR1 MNHNY, CDR2 SVGAGI (reference sequence). Losses at the gene ends were 7 bases for V and 0 bases for J; bases not matched to a gene: 8. From RNA transcripts, TCR beta CDR3 regions were amplified. HTBI primers drove first-round RT-PCR of the TCR CDR3. One entry per CDR3 protein, called by TCRdb with MiXCR from the multiplex PCR reads. The sample holds 700,000 to 850,000 distinct CDR3 sequences, 30% to 40% seen once. Every diagnosis used clinical symptoms, serum thyroxine and TRAb, thyroid ultrasound and orbital computed tomography. The genes are TRBV6-6 and TRBJ2-7, with 8 bases lining up with TRBD2. The sequenced material came from blood. The sequence was obtained from a woman between 40 and 50 years old with Graves' hyperthyroidism. The CDR3 is CASTRVSGASYEQYF. CDR3 in DNA: TGTGCCAGCACTCGCGTTAGCGGGGCCTCCTACGAGCAGTACTTC.